This entry lists 26 T cell receptor beta chains sequenced from one sample in a study of Graves' ophthalmopathy and Graves' hyperthyroidism. From RNA, the CDR3 regions of TCR beta chains were amplified and sequenced. An opening RT-PCR round employed HTBI primers and preceded a second-round multiplex PCR. A single record per CDR3 protein comes from TCRdb applying MiXCR to the multiplex PCR reads. The sample holds approximately 700,000 distinct CDR3 sequences, roughly 40% seen once. Sequencing used peripheral blood. Every receptor here comes from an adult man with Graves' ophthalmopathy.

The genes are TRBV11-1 and TRBJ2-6, with a weak D call TRBD2 (6 bases). Trimming took 8 bases from V and 0 from J, leaving 11 bases between them. Germline V CDR1 and CDR2: SGHAT, FQDESV (reference sequence). The CDR3 consists of 15 residues. The CDR3 here is CASGGTASGANVLTF. The CDR3 DNA reads as TGTGCCAGCGGAGGGACGGCCTCTGGGGCCAACGTCCTGACTTTC.

The rearrangement joins TRBV29-1 to TRBJ1-5; D might be TRBD1 (6 bases). The germline CDR1 and CDR2 sequences are SQVTM and ANQGSEA. V lost 5 bases, J lost 13 bases, and 9 bases lay in between. CDR3 length equals 9 residues. The CDR3 DNA sequence: TGCAGCGTTTATGGGACACAGCATTTT. Translation: CSVYGTQHF.

The CDR3 DNA reads as TGCAGCGTTGTGGGGGGGACAGGCCTTAACTATGGCTACACCTTC. Protein: CSVVGGTGLNYGYTF. The V call is TRBV29-1, the J call TRBJ1-2; 8 nucleotides align to TRBD1. The CDR3 covers 15 residues. The germline CDR1 and CDR2 sequences are SQVTM and ANQGSEA. Unmatched junction bases numbered 8, after V lost 4 bases and J lost 1 base.

This rearrangement joins TRBV5-1 to TRBJ1-2; D call uncertain. V was trimmed by 3 bases and J by 2 bases, leaving 11 bases between them. The CDR3 contains 14 residues. Germline lookup yields CDR1 SGHRS and CDR2 YFSETQ. The CDR3 DNA sequence: TGCGCCAGCAGCTCGGGAATGACCAACTATGGCTACACCTTC. Amino acids: CASSSGMTNYGYTF.

The chain recombines TRBV29-1 with TRBJ2-5; D gene unclear. Germline CDR1 is SQVTM and CDR2 is ANQGSEA. V lost 2 bases and J lost 0, with 7 bases in between. CDR3 length: 13 amino acids. The CDR3 reads CSVEPFDQETQYF. The CDR3 DNA is TGCAGCGTTGAACCCTTTGACCAAGAGACCCAGTACTTC.

The chain has TRBV7-8 and TRBJ2-5; D possibly uses TRBD1 or TRBD2 (5 bases each). Trimming cost V 11 bases and J 2 bases, with 18 bases left between them. Germline CDR1 SGHVS, CDR2 FQNEAQ. The CDR3 has 14 residues. The CDR3, as DNA: TGTGCCTGGAGGCCGGGACGGATACAAGAGACCCAGTACTTC. This translates into CAWRPGRIQETQYF.

This clonotype was seen a few times. This rearrangement joins TRBV12-3 or TRBV12-4 to TRBJ2-2; D perhaps matches TRBD1 (8 bases). This CDR3 has 16 residues. V was shortened by 3 bases and J by 1 base, with 12 bases between the two germline ends. CDR3 amino acids: CASSFSGTGNTGELFF. The CDR3 DNA reads TGTGCCAGCAGTTTCAGCGGGACAGGGAACACCGGGGAGCTGTTTTTT.

The gene calls are TRBV7-9 and TRBJ1-5, with 12 nucleotides matching TRBD1. V shed 5 bases and J 6 bases; nucleotides not matched to a gene: 5. Germline V gives CDR1 SEHNR, CDR2 FQNEAQ (reference sequence). The CDR3 has 15 residues. The CDR3 protein is CASSRGTGGRQPQHF. The CDR3 DNA sequence: TGTGCCAGCAGCCGAGGGACAGGGGGCCGTCAGCCCCAGCATTTT.

The table lists this clonotype with many counts. This chain links TRBV29-1 with TRBJ1-1, with D maybe TRBD1 (6 bases). Between the trimmed V and J ends, which lost 1 base and 7 bases, there was a span of 13 bases. The length of the CDR3 is 13 residues. Germline values: CDR1 SQVTM, CDR2 ANQGSEA. CDR3 amino acids: CSVEGTGWNEAFF. CDR3 DNA sequence: TGCAGCGTTGAAGGTACAGGGTGGAATGAAGCTTTCTTT. Full variable domain (outside the CDR3, taken from reference TRBV29-1 and TRBJ1-1): SAVISQKPSRDICQRGTSLTIQCQVDSQVTMMFWYRQQPGQSLTLIATANQGSEATYESGFVIDKFPISRPNLTFSTLTVSNMSPEDSSIYLCSVEGTGWNEAFFGQGTRLTVV.

The J gene is TRBJ2-7, the V gene TRBV10-3; 9 bases map to TRBD1. Losses at the gene ends were 8 bases for V and 4 bases for J; bases not matched to a gene: 6. CDR1 and CDR2 (germline): ENHRY, SYGVKD. The CDR3 loop spans 13 amino acids. The CDR3 region has the DNA TGTGCCATCCTCGGACAGGGGATTTACGAGCAGTACTTC. As protein: CAILGQGIYEQYF.

This clonotype was recorded at least ten times. The CDR3 nucleotides are TGTGCCAGCGGCGCTGGGGGTCATTCGGCAGAGACCCAGTACTTC. This gives the protein CASGAGGHSAETQYF. The J gene is TRBJ2-5, the V gene TRBV7-9; D may correspond to TRBD1 or TRBD2 (5 bases each). Germline V gives CDR1 SEHNR, CDR2 FQNEAQ (reference sequence). This CDR3 has 15 amino acids. V lost 8 bases and J lost 4, with 20 bases in between.

This clonotype occurred many times. The chain couples TRBV24-1 to TRBJ1-5; D gene ambiguous. V was pared by 3 bases and J by 5 bases, with 10 bases between. This CDR3 spans 14 amino acids. CDR1 is KGHDR, CDR2 SFDVKD, per germline. The DNA of the CDR3 is TGTGCCACCAGTGATCGGAAACGGGATCAGCCCCAGCATTTT. Translated: CATSDRKRDQPQHF.

J is TRBJ1-3 and V is TRBV20-1, with TRBD1 as a possible D gene (5 bases). Trimming took off 3 bases at V and 10 bases at J, with 22 bases between the two ends. The CDR3 loop spans 15 amino acids. In germline, CDR1 is DFQATT, CDR2 SNEGSKA (reference sequence). CDR3 DNA sequence: TGCAGTGCTAGGGCGGGAGCAGGGACCCTCAGGACCATATATTTT. Residues: CSARAGAGTLRTIYF.

The chain has TRBV6-1 and TRBJ2-2, with a possible D match to TRBD1 (6 bases). This CDR3 is 17 amino acids long. V shed 2 bases and J shed 0 bases, with 13 bases lying between them. Germline lookup yields CDR1 MNHNS and CDR2 SASEGT. CDR3 sequence reads: CASSERGHWANTGELFF. The CDR3 DNA reads TGTGCCAGCAGTGAAAGGGGACACTGGGCGAACACCGGGGAGCTGTTTTTT.

This clonotype was seen ten or more times. The chain links TRBV19 to TRBJ1-2; unclear D gene. V was clipped by 6 bases and J by 0 bases, with 8 bases between them. Per germline, CDR1 LNHDA and CDR2 SQIVND (reference sequence). This CDR3 contains 13 residues. This CDR3 reads CASSQEANYGYTF. The CDR3 nucleotides are TGTGCCAGTAGCCAGGAAGCTAACTATGGCTACACCTTC.

The chain uses TRBV29-1 and TRBJ1-1; no reliable D call. Looked up from germline, CDR1 is SQVTM and CDR2 is ANQGSEA. The CDR3 spans 13 residues. The ends were cut back, 4 bases at V and 0 bases at J, with 9 bases in the middle. CDR3 in amino acids: CSVAGRLNTEAFF. The CDR3 bases are TGCAGCGTTGCCGGACGGCTGAACACTGAAGCTTTCTTT.

The V gene is TRBV11-2, the J gene TRBJ2-7, with 9 bases that match TRBD1. Germline assignment: CDR1 SGHAT and CDR2 FQNNGV. The length of the CDR3 is 16 residues. The V gene end was trimmed by 5 bases and the J gene end by 6 bases; junction bases not matched to a gene: 14. CDR3 in amino acids: CASSRGRAGQGSEQYF. The CDR3 DNA reads as TGTGCCAGCAGCCGGGGACGAGCGGGACAGGGTTCCGAGCAGTACTTC.

This chain joins TRBV29-1 and TRBJ1-6, with TRBD1 as a possible D gene (6 bases). Germline-derived CDR1 and CDR2 are SQVTM and ANQGSEA. V was trimmed by 8 bases and J by 8 bases, leaving 13 bases between them. CDR3 length: 12 residues. The CDR3 reads CSSLHRDSPLHF. Here the CDR3 DNA reads TGCAGCAGTCTGCACAGGGATTCACCCCTCCACTTT. Supplemented by reference TRBV29-1 and TRBJ1-6, the full variable domain reads SAVISQKPSRDICQRGTSLTIQCQVDSQVTMMFWYRQQPGQSLTLIATANQGSEATYESGFVIDKFPISRPNLTFSTLTVSNMSPEDSSIYLCSSLHRDSPLHFGNGTRLTVT.

At least ten counts were recorded for this clonotype. The chain has TRBV2 and TRBJ2-5; 10 bases map to TRBD1. The J segment lost 5 bases and the V segment lost 5 bases, leaving 5 bases of the junction unmatched. The germline V gene encodes CDR1 SNHLY and CDR2 FYNNEI. The CDR3 sequence is 14 residues long. The CDR3 sequence: CASSRDRGLETQYF. The CDR3, as DNA: TGTGCCAGCAGTCGGGACAGGGGTTTGGAGACCCAGTACTTC. The entire variable domain, with the rest obtained from reference TRBV2 and TRBJ2-5, is as follows: EPEVTQTPSHQVTQMGQEVILRCVPISNHLYFYWYRQILGQKVEFLVSFYNNEISEKSEIFDDQFSVERPDGSNFTLKIRSTKLEDSAMYFCASSRDRGLETQYFGPGTRLLVL.

This clonotype was observed at least ten times. The DNA for the CDR3 is TGTGCCAGCAGCATCGGACAGGGGGTCGGTTACACCTTC. It translates to CASSIGQGVGYTF. The chain combines TRBV7-2 with TRBJ1-2, with 10 bases identical to TRBD1. The germline gives CDR1 SGHTA, CDR2 FQGNSA. CDR3 length: 13 residues. Trimming removed 5 bases from V and 11 bases from J; junction bases left unmatched: 8.

This rearrangement joins TRBV4-3 to TRBJ1-2, with no clear D. Trimming left V 0 bases short and J 8 bases short, with 13 bases between. This CDR3 has 14 amino acids. The germline V gene has CDR1 LGHNA and CDR2 YSLEER. CDR3 DNA: TGCGCCAGCAGCCAAGAATTCCGGGCTCGCGGCTACACCTTC. This codes for CASSQEFRARGYTF.

The chain joins TRBV2 to TRBJ2-5; D unclear. CDR1 SNHLY and CDR2 FYNNEI come from the germline V gene. Trimming took off 8 bases at V and 5 bases at J, with 15 bases between the two ends. The CDR3 runs 13 residues. DNA for the CDR3: TGTGCCAGCTCACCGGCGGTTCTGGAGACCCAGTACTTC. This translates into CASSPAVLETQYF.

This clonotype was seen repeatedly, ten times or more. This rearrangement joins TRBV4-1 to TRBJ2-5; D perhaps matches TRBD1 (6 bases). Trimming took off 2 bases at V and 7 bases at J, with 8 bases between the two ends. This CDR3 comprises 12 residues. Germline CDR1 reads MGHRA; CDR2 reads YSYEKL. CDR3: CASSQRRGTQYF. The CDR3 region has the DNA TGCGCCAGCAGCCAACGCAGGGGGACCCAGTACTTC.

The chain employs TRBV29-1 and TRBJ1-4; D perhaps matches TRBD1 (5 bases). V lost 4 bases, J lost 6 bases, and 9 bases lay in between. Germline assignment: CDR1 SQVTM and CDR2 ANQGSEA. The CDR3 covers 12 residues. This CDR3 reads CSVGGGDEKLFF. Here the CDR3 DNA reads TGCAGCGTTGGCGGGGGAGATGAAAAACTGTTTTTT.

This clonotype appeared many times. V and J are TRBV5-1 and TRBJ1-2, with 8 bases aligning to TRBD1. Germline V lookup: CDR1 SGHRS, CDR2 YFSETQ. The ends lost 1 base at V and 7 bases at J; junction bases unmatched: 3. The CDR3 consists of 13 residues. CDR3 in amino acids: CASSLSGGGGYTF. The CDR3 DNA sequence: TGCGCCAGCAGCTTGTCAGGGGGCGGTGGCTACACCTTC.

This clonotype was observed many times. The chain recombines TRBV9 with TRBJ1-3; no clear D. Germline V gives CDR1 SGDLS, CDR2 YYNGEE. With 4 bases removed from V and 5 bases from J, the gap between germline ends came to 16 bases. This CDR3 comprises 15 residues. The CDR3 loop is CASSTLDTARNTIYF. For the CDR3, the DNA is TGTGCCAGCAGCACGTTGGATACAGCTAGAAACACCATATATTTT.